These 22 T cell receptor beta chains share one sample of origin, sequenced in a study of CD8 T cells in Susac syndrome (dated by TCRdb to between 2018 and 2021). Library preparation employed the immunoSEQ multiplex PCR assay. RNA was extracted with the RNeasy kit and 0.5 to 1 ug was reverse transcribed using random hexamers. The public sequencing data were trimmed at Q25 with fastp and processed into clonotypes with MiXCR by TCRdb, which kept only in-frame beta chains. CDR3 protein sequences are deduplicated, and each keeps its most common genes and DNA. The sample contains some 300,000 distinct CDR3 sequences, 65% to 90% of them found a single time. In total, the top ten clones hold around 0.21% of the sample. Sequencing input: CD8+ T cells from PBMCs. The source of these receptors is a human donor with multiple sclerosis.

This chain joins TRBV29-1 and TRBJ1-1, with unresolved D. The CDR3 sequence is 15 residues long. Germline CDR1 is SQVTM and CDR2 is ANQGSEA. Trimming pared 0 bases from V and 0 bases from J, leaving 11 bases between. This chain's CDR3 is CSVEDLDWLNTEAFF. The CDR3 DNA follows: TGCAGCGTTGAAGACCTGGACTGGTTGAACACTGAAGCTTTCTTT.

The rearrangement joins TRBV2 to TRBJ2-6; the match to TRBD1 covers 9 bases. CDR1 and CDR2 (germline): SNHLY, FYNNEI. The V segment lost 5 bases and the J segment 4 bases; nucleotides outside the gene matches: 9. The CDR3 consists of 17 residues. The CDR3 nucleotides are TGTGCCAGCAGTTACAGGGGGCCCACTCTGGGGGCCAACGTCCTGACTTTC. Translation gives CASSYRGPTLGANVLTF.

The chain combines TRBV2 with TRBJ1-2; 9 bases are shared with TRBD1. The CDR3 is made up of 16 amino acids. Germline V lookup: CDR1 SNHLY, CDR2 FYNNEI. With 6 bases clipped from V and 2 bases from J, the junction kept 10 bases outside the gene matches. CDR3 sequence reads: CASRALGTGTNYGYTF. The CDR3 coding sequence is TGTGCCAGCAGGGCTTTGGGGACAGGGACCAACTATGGCTACACCTTC.

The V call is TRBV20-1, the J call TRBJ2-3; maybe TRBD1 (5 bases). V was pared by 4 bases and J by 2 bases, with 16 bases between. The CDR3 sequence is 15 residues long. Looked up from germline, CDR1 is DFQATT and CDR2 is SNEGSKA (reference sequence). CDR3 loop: CSAIDSQRYTDTQYF. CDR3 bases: TGCAGTGCTATTGACAGCCAACGATACACAGATACGCAGTATTTT.

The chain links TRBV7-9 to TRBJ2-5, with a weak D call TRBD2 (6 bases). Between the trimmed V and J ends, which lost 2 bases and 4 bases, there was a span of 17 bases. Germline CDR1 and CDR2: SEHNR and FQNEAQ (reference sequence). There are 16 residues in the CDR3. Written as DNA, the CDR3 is TGTGCCAGCAGCTTAATCTGGCGGGAAGGCCCAGAGACCCAGTACTTC. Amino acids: CASSLIWREGPETQYF.

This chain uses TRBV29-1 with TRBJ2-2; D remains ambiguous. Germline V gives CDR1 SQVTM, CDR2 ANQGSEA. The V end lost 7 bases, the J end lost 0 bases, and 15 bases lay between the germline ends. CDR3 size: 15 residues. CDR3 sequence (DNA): TGCAGCGCCGCTCCAGGCTCCGCGAACACCGGGGAGCTGTTTTTT. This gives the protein CSAAPGSANTGELFF.

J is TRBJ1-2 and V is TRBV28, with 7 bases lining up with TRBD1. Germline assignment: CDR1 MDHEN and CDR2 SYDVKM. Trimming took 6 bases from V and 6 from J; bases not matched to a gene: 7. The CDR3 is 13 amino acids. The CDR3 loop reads CASRGTAEDGYTF. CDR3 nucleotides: TGTGCCAGCAGGGGGACAGCAGAGGATGGCTACACCTTC.

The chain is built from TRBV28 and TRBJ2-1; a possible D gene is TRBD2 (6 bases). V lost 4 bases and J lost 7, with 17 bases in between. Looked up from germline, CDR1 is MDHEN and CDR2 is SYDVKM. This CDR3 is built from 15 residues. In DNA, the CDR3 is TGTGCCAGCAGTTCAATAGCGGCCGCCCCGAATGAGCAGTTCTTC. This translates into CASSSIAAAPNEQFF.

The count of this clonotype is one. The CDR3 nucleotides are TGTGCCAGCAGTGAAGTTAAATATAGGAACACAGATACGCAGTATTTT. This codes for CASSEVKYRNTDTQYF. The V gene is TRBV6-1, the J gene TRBJ2-3; D uncertain. Trimming pared 1 base from V and 2 bases from J, leaving 13 bases between. This CDR3 is 16 amino acids long. The V gene's germline CDR1 is MNHNS and CDR2 SASEGT.

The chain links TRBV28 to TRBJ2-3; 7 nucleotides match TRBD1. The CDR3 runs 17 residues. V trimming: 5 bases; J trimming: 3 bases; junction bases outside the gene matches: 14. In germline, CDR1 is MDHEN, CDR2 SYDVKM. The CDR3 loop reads CASSLLTTGAGTDTQYF. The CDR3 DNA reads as TGTGCCAGCAGTCTACTAACCACAGGGGCCGGGACAGATACGCAGTATTTT.

The CDR3 bases are TGCAGCGTTGATGAGCGGGAGCCCAATGAGCAGTTCTTC. As protein: CSVDEREPNEQFF. The chain combines TRBV29-1 with TRBJ2-1; 8 bases are shared with TRBD2. Germline assignment: CDR1 SQVTM and CDR2 ANQGSEA. This CDR3 has 13 amino acids. Trimming cost V 3 bases and J 6 bases; bases outside gene matches: 4.

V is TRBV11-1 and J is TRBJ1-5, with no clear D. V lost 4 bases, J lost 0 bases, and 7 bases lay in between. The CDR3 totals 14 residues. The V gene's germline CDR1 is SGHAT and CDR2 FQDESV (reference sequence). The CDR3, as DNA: TGTGCCAGCAGCTCCGGGGATAGCAATCAGCCCCAGCATTTT. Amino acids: CASSSGDSNQPQHF. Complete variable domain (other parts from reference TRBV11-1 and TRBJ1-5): EAEVAQSPRYKITEKSQAVAFWCDPISGHATLYWYRQILGQGPELLVQFQDESVVDDSQLPKDRFSAERLKGVDSTLKIQPAELGDSAMYLCASSSGDSNQPQHFGDGTRLSIL.

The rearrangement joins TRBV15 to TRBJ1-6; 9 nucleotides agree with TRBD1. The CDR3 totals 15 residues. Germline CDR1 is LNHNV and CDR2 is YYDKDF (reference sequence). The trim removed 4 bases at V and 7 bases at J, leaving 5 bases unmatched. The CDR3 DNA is TGTGCCACCAGCATTTCCGGGACAGGGAATTCACCCCTCCACTTT. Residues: CATSISGTGNSPLHF. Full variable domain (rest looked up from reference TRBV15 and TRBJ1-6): DAMVIQNPRYQVTQFGKPVTLSCSQTLNHNVMYWYQQKSSQAPKLLFHYYDKDFNNEADTPDNFQSRRPNTSFCFLDIRSPGLGDTAMYLCATSISGTGNSPLHFGNGTRLTVT.

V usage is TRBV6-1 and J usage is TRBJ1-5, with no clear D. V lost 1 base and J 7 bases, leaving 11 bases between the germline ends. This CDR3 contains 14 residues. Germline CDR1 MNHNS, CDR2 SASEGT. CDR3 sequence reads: CASSEGRLRQPQHF. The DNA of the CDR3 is TGTGCCAGCAGTGAAGGGAGGCTCCGGCAGCCCCAGCATTTT.

CDR3 nucleotide sequence: TGTGCCAGCAGTTTAGAAGGGGACAGGGAGGCTAAGTATTTT. This sequence encodes CASSLEGDREAKYF. The chain is built from TRBV12-3 or TRBV12-4 and TRBJ2-3, with 9 bases matching TRBD1. The CDR3 runs to 14 residues. The ends lost 1 base at V and 13 bases at J; junction bases unmatched: 9.

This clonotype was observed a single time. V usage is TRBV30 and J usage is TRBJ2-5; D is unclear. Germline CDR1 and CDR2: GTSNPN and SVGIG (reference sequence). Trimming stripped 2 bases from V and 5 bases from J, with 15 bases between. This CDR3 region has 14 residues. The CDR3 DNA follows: TGTGCCTGGAGTCCCCCCGACCCCCGGGAGACCCAGTACTTC. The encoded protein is CAWSPPDPRETQYF.

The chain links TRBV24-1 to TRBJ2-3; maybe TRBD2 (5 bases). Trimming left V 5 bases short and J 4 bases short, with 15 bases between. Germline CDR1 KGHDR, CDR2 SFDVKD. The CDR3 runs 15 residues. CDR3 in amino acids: CATSAFTEVPDTQYF. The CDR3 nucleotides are TGTGCCACCAGTGCTTTCACGGAGGTCCCAGATACGCAGTATTTT.

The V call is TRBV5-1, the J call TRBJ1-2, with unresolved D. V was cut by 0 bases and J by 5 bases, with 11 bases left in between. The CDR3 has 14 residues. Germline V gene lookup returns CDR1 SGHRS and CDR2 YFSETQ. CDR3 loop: CASSLASGPYGYTF. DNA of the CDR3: TGCGCCAGCAGCTTGGCTTCTGGGCCATATGGCTACACCTTC. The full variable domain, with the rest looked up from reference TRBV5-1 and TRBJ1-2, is KAGVTQTPRYLIKTRGQQVTLSCSPISGHRSVSWYQQTPGQGLQFLFEYFSETQRNKGNFPGRFSGRQFSNSRSEMNVSTLELGDSALYLCASSLASGPYGYTFGSGTRLTVV.

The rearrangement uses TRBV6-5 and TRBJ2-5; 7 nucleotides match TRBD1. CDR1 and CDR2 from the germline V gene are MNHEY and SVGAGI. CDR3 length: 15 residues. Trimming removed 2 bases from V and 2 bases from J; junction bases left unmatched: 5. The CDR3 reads CASSYGGQAQETQYF. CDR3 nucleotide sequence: TGTGCCAGCAGTTACGGAGGACAGGCACAAGAGACCCAGTACTTC.

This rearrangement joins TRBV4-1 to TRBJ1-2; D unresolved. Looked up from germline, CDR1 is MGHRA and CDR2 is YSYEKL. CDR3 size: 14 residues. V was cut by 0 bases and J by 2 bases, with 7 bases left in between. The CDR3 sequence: CASSQDIGNYGYTF. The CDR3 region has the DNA TGCGCCAGCAGCCAAGATATCGGCAACTATGGCTACACCTTC.

CDR3 sequence (DNA): TGTGCCAGCAGCACCCCGGGCATCTGGGACTACGAGCAGTACTTC. Encoded protein: CASSTPGIWDYEQYF. The chain links TRBV9 to TRBJ2-7; D is undetermined. CDR1 is SGDLS and CDR2 is YYNGEE in the germline V gene. The V gene lost 4 bases and the J gene lost 3 bases, with 17 bases spanning the gap. The CDR3 is 15 amino acids.

CDR3 coding DNA: TGTGCCAGTACCCAATTTGCTGGATCCTACAATGAGCAGTTCTTC. Its translation is CASTQFAGSYNEQFF. V usage is TRBV19 and J usage is TRBJ2-1; D gene uncertain. Germline loops: CDR1 LNHDA, CDR2 SQIVND (reference sequence). Trimming cost V 7 bases and J 1 base, with 14 bases left between them. The CDR3 has 15 amino acids.